This TCR beta chain was profiled in a study of CD8+ T cells in alopecia areata. CDR3 length: 16 amino acids. Germline-derived CDR1 and CDR2 are SGHNT and YYREEE (reference sequence). The V segment lost 4 bases and the J segment 2 bases; nucleotides outside the gene matches: 7. TCR sequencing used cDNA made by reverse transcription of extracted RNA. The method was immunoSEQ multiplex PCR; TCRdb's version includes in-frame clones alone and lacks a portion of them. Among 110,000 or so clones listed, under 40% were seen once. This sequence originates from a human donor with alopecia areata. V is TRBV5-4 and J is TRBJ2-3; 10 bases agree with TRBD2. What was sequenced was CD4+ T cells sorted from blood. The CDR3 loop is CASSKWTSGPTDTQYF. CDR3 in DNA: TGTGCCAGCAGCAAATGGACTAGCGGCCCCACAGATACGCAGTATTTT.